The present T cell receptor beta chain was sequenced within a study of shared clonotypes between healthy human individuals. The CDR3 sequence is 13 residues long. Trimming left V 5 bases short and J 7 bases short, with 17 bases between. The V gene's germline CDR1 is GTSNPN and CDR2 SVGIG (reference sequence). Every immunoSEQ plate was one replicate of a subset's evenly spread DNA. Repertoires were generated with immunoSEQ multiplex PCR, while TCRdb's copy carries only in-frame clones and drops some. This table holds 2 million to 3 million clones, more than 80% found once. The material sequenced was naive CD4+ T cells sorted from blood. Subset given: CD45RA+ positively selected. The chain recombines TRBV30 with TRBJ1-2; D remains ambiguous. This sequence originates from a man between 18 and 29 years old in good health. The CDR3 DNA sequence: TGTGCCTGGGGCGAGGAGAGAACCGCTGGCTACACCTTC. Residues: CAWGEERTAGYTF.